This T cell receptor beta chain was sequenced during a study of blood T cell repertoires in COVID-19. This clone came up a few times. TCRdb's copy holds only in-frame clones and misses some; the assay was immunoSEQ multiplex PCR. Found here are under 100,000 clones, approximately 90% of them singletons; the top ten hold around 4.5%. Per the germline V gene, CDR1 is MNHEY and CDR2 is SMNVEV (reference sequence). Trimming removed 6 bases from V and 0 bases from J, with 11 bases in between. CDR3 length: 14 amino acids. The sequencing input was peripheral blood. The V gene is TRBV27, the J gene TRBJ1-2, with a tentative D call TRBD1 (5 bases). The clonotype comes from a man between 50 and 59 years old with active COVID-19. For the CDR3, the DNA is TGTGCCAGCAGCCGTGACAGAGCTAACTATGGCTACACCTTC. Protein: CASSRDRANYGYTF.